This entry is about one TCR beta chain. Its matching antigen is unknown. This entry belongs to a study of T cells in localized non-small cell lung cancer. Broader study findings: Tumor trailed uninvolved adjacent lung in T cell clonality, which peaked there. Heterogeneity remains possible because sequencing was limited to only one tumor region. Greater blood T cell density accompanied longer overall survival.

Libraries were prepared by immunoSEQ multiplex PCR; TCRdb keeps only in-frame clonotypes and omits some of them. The sample lists roughly 34,000 clones, 85% to 90% occurring once. J was trimmed by 2 bases and V by 3 bases; bases with no gene match: 9. CDR3 length: 17 amino acids. CDR1 and CDR2 from the germline V gene are SGHNT and YYREEE (reference sequence). The input for sequencing was peripheral blood, taken before any cancer treatment. The chain uses TRBV5-4 and TRBJ2-1; TRBD1 aligns across 9 bases. This sequence was found in a male donor at least 60 years old with stage III lung adenocarcinoma. CDR3 nucleotides: TGTGCCAGCAGCTCCACCACCGGGACAGGGACCTACAATGAGCAGTTCTTC. Protein product: CASSSTTGTGTYNEQFF.